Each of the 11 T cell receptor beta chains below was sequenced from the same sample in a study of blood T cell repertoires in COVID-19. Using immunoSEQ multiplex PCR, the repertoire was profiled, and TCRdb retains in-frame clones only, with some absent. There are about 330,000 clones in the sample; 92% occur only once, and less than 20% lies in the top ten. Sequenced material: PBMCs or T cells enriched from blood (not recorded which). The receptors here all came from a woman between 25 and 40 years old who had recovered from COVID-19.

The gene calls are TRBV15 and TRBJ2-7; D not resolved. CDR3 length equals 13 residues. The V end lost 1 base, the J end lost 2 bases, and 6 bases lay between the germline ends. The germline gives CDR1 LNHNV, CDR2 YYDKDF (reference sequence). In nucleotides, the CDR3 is TGTGCCACCAGCAGAGCTCCTCCCTACGAGCAGTACTTC. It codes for CATSRAPPYEQYF.

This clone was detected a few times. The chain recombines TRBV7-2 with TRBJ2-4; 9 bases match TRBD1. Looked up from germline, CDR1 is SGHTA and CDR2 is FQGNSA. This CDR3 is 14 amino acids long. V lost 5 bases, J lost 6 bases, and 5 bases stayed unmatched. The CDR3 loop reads CASSGRTGVNIQYF. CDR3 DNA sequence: TGTGCCAGCAGCGGAAGGACAGGGGTAAACATTCAGTACTTC.

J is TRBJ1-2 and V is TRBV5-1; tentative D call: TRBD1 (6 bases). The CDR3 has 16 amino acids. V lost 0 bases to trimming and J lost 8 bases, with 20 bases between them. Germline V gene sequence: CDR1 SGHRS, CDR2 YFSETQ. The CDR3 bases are TGCGCCAGCAGCTTGGCAAACCCCCTACAGGGTGAAGGCTACACCTTC. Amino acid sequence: CASSLANPLQGEGYTF.

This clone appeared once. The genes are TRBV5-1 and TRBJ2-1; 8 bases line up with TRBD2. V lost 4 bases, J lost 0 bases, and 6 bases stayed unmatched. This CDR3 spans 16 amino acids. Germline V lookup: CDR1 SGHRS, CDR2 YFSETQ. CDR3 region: CASSPGGGSSYNEQFF. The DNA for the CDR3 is TGCGCCAGCAGCCCCGGGGGGGGGAGCTCCTACAATGAGCAGTTCTTC.

The CDR3 sequence: CASSSRQGAMNTEAFF. The DNA for the CDR3 is TGTGCCAGCAGCTCTCGACAGGGGGCTATGAACACTGAAGCTTTCTTT. V usage is TRBV4-2 and J usage is TRBJ1-1; 10 positions agree with TRBD1. Germline-derived CDR1 and CDR2 are LGHNA and YNFKEQ. This CDR3 has 16 amino acids. V was pared by 5 bases and J by 0 bases, with 6 bases of the junction left unmatched.

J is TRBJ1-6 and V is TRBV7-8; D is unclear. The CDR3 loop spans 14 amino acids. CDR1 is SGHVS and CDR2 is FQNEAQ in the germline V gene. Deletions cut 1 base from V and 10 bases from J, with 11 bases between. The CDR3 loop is CASSLGAEGSPLHF. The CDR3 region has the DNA TGTGCCAGCAGCTTAGGGGCCGAGGGCTCACCCCTCCACTTT.

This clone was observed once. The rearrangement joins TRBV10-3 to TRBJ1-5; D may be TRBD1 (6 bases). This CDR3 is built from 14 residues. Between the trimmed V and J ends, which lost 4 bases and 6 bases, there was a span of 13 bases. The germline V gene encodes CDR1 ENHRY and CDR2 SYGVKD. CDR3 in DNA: TGTGCCATCAGTGGTGGGGGCGCGGGTCAGCCCCAGCATTTT. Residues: CAISGGGAGQPQHF.

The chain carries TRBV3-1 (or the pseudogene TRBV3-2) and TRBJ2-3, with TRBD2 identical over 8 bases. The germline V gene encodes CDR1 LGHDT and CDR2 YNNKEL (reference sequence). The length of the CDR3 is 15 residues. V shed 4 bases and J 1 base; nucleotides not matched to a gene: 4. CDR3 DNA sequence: TGTGCCAGCAGCCGACCGACTAGCGGCACAGATACGCAGTATTTT. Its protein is CASSRPTSGTDTQYF.

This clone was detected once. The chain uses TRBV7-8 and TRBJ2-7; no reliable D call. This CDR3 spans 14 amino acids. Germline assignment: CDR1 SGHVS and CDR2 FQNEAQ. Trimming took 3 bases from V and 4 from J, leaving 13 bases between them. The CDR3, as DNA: TGTGCCAGCAGCTTGGTGGCTAGTTTTTACGAGCAGTACTTC. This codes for CASSLVASFYEQYF.

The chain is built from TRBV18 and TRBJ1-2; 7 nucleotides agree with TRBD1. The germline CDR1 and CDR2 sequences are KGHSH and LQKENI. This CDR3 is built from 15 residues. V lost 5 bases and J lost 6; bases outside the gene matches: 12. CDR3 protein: CASSDLGTERDGYTF. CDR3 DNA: TGTGCCAGCTCAGACCTTGGGACAGAGCGGGATGGCTACACCTTC.

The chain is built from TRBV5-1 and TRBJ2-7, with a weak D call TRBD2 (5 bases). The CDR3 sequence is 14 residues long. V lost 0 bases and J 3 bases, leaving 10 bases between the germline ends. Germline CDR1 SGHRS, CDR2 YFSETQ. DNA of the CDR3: TGCGCCAGCAGCTTGGCGGGGAGTGACTACGAGCAGTACTTC. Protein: CASSLAGSDYEQYF.